The 28 T cell receptor beta chains below come from one sample, sequenced in a study of vaccination effects on CD4 cells after COVID-19. Their cognate antigens are unknown. After expansion with viral peptide pools in the ViraFEST assay, antigen-specific CD4+ T cells were sequenced. The culture ran for approximately 10 days, and then CD4+ T cells were isolated. Having tested negative for nucleocapsid antibodies, the vaccine recipients showed no prior SARS-CoV-2 infection. The method was immunoSEQ multiplex PCR; TCRdb's version includes in-frame clones alone and lacks a portion of them. The sample comprises tens of thousands of clones, roughly three quarters of which are singletons, and about 3% rests with the top ten. The source was CD4+ T cells from PBMCs cultured with HCoV-NL63 spike peptides, collected before COVID-19 vaccination. These receptors were collected from a human donor who received a COVID-19 vaccine.

V gene TRBV28 combines with J gene TRBJ2-4; TRBD1 matches at 7 bases. With V trimmed by 4 bases and J by 4 bases, 13 bases remained unmatched. The CDR3 is 17 residues long. From germline, CDR1 is MDHEN and CDR2 SYDVKM. The CDR3 DNA follows: TGTGCCAGCAGTTCCCCCCCCGGGACAGCCGGTAAAAACATTCAGTACTTC. It yields the protein CASSSPPGTAGKNIQYF.

This clone was seen only a few times. The V gene is TRBV28, the J gene TRBJ1-5; tentatively, D is TRBD1 (6 bases). V was clipped by 2 bases and J by 2 bases, with 16 bases between them. The germline V gene encodes CDR1 MDHEN and CDR2 SYDVKM. The CDR3 has 17 amino acids. The CDR3 DNA follows: TGTGCCAGCAGTTTAGTTAAGGGGGTCGTTGGCAATCAGCCCCAGCATTTT. Protein product: CASSLVKGVVGNQPQHF.

J is TRBJ2-7 and V is TRBV2; the D gene is possibly TRBD2 (6 bases). V was pared by 6 bases and J by 5 bases, with 14 bases between. This CDR3 region has 13 residues. Germline lookup yields CDR1 SNHLY and CDR2 FYNNEI. The CDR3 region is CASREGTRHEQYV. The CDR3 DNA is TGTGCCAGCAGGGAGGGGACTCGGCACGAGCAGTACGTC.

CDR3 in DNA: TGTGCCAGCAGCACAAACACGGGCGAGCAGTACGTC. This encodes CASSTNTGEQYV. The rearrangement links TRBV6-2 or TRBV6-3 to TRBJ2-7; D gene uncertain. Germline CDR1 MNHEY, CDR2 SVGEGT. Trimming took off 6 bases at V and 6 bases at J, with 12 bases between the two ends. The CDR3 has 12 residues.

This chain links TRBV19 with TRBJ2-3, with D possibly being TRBD2 (6 bases). Germline lookup yields CDR1 LNHDA and CDR2 SQIVND (reference sequence). Trimming removed 7 bases at V and 5 bases at J, with 19 bases between. The length of the CDR3 is 15 residues. Here the CDR3 reads CASNPGGAHGDTQYF. In DNA, the CDR3 is TGTGCCAGTAACCCTGGCGGGGCCCACGGAGATACGCAGTATTTT.

The rearrangement uses TRBV24-1 and TRBJ2-1, with D perhaps TRBD2 (5 bases). Germline loops: CDR1 KGHDR, CDR2 SFDVKD. CDR3 size: 13 residues. With 9 bases removed from V and 4 bases from J, the gap between germline ends came to 12 bases. CDR3 coding DNA: TGTGCCACCGGAGCTAGCAATTACAATGAGCAGTTCTTC. It codes for CATGASNYNEQFF.

The chain employs TRBV19 and TRBJ1-5; 12 nucleotides align to TRBD1. V shed 10 bases and J 6 bases; nucleotides not matched to a gene: 19. The CDR3 extends over 18 amino acids. The germline V gene encodes CDR1 LNHDA and CDR2 SQIVND (reference sequence). The CDR3 sequence is CATSGQGARPQSFQPQHF. The CDR3 region has the DNA TGTGCCACCTCGGGACAGGGGGCGCGTCCTCAATCTTTTCAGCCCCAGCATTTT.

V gene TRBV7-9 combines with J gene TRBJ2-7; TRBD1 matches at 10 bases. CDR1 is SEHNR, CDR2 FQNEAQ, per germline (reference sequence). CDR3 length: 16 residues. The trim removed 5 bases at V and 4 bases at J, leaving 11 bases unmatched. The CDR3 sequence is CASSRLEGTGVYEQYV. CDR3 DNA: TGTGCCAGCAGCCGCTTAGAGGGGACAGGGGTTTACGAGCAGTACGTC.

The V and J genes are TRBV5-6 and TRBJ2-2; D is undetermined. Germline V gene sequence: CDR1 SGHDT, CDR2 YYEEEE. This CDR3 comprises 15 residues. The V gene lost 4 bases and the J gene lost 4 bases, with 14 bases spanning the gap. The DNA of the CDR3 is TGTGCCAGCAGCCCCCGATATTTCCCCACCGGGGAGCTGTTTTTT. It is translated as CASSPRYFPTGELFF.

The chain recombines TRBV19 with TRBJ1-1; D unresolved. The CDR3 contains 15 residues. The germline CDR1 and CDR2 sequences are LNHDA and SQIVND (reference sequence). Trimming pared 8 bases from V and 0 bases from J, leaving 16 bases between. CDR3 residues: CASSQPYTLNTEAFF. The DNA of the CDR3 is TGTGCCAGTTCTCAGCCCTATACATTGAACACTGAAGCTTTCTTT.

This chain links TRBV5-1 with TRBJ2-2; 8 bases align to TRBD2. Germline trimming cut 0 bases from V and 2 bases from J; bases unmatched to any gene: 6. The CDR3 consists of 17 residues. The germline CDR1 and CDR2 sequences are SGHRS and YFSETQ. The CDR3 here is CASSLERGGKNTGELFF. The CDR3 DNA is TGCGCCAGCAGCTTGGAACGCGGGGGGAAAAACACCGGGGAGCTGTTTTTT.

The chain employs TRBV4-2 and TRBJ1-1; D ambiguous. V was trimmed by 4 bases and J by 1 base, leaving 7 bases between them. Germline lookup yields CDR1 LGHNA and CDR2 YNFKEQ. The CDR3 has 13 residues. CDR3 region: CASSLIKNTEAFF. The CDR3 DNA sequence: TGTGCCAGCAGCCTTATAAAGAACACTGAAGCTTTCTTT.

The rearrangement links TRBV6-2 or TRBV6-3 to TRBJ1-1, with D uncertain. In germline, CDR1 is MNHEY, CDR2 SVGEGT. The CDR3 extends over 13 amino acids. Between the trimmed V and J ends, which lost 6 bases and 4 bases, there was a span of 12 bases. The CDR3 coding sequence is TGTGCCAGCAGCCGCAGTGGGCCCACTGAAGCTTTCTTT. It is translated as CASSRSGPTEAFF.

The count of this clone is one. The chain has TRBV30 and TRBJ2-7; D unresolved. The ends were cut back, 5 bases at V and 3 bases at J, with 8 bases in the middle. The CDR3 sequence is 11 residues long. Germline V gene data show CDR1 as GTSNPN and CDR2 as SVGIG (reference sequence). CDR3 amino acids: CAWGRSYEQYV. The CDR3 DNA is TGTGCCTGGGGACGGAGCTACGAGCAGTACGTC.

V gene TRBV27 combines with J gene TRBJ1-5; D remains ambiguous. V lost 7 bases and J lost 3, with 10 bases in between. Per germline, CDR1 MNHEY and CDR2 SMNVEV (reference sequence). This CDR3 has 13 residues. The CDR3 protein is CASTKSANQPQHF. The CDR3 DNA reads as TGTGCCAGCACTAAGAGTGCCAATCAGCCCCAGCATTTT.

The J gene is TRBJ2-3, the V gene TRBV28; D possibly corresponds to TRBD1 (6 bases). Germline CDR1 MDHEN, CDR2 SYDVKM. V was pared by 5 bases and J by 2 bases, with 14 bases between. The CDR3 runs to 15 residues. As DNA, the CDR3 is TGTGCCAGCAGTCCAAGGACAGTCACCACAGATACGCAGTATTTT. Translation gives CASSPRTVTTDTQYF.

This rearrangement joins TRBV6-6 to TRBJ1-4; D may be TRBD1 (6 bases). The CDR3 is made up of 14 amino acids. CDR1 and CDR2 (germline): MNHNY, SVGAGI (reference sequence). The V gene lost 5 bases and the J gene lost 7 bases, with 14 bases spanning the gap. The CDR3 protein is CASSVDRTSEKLFF. The CDR3 DNA is TGTGCCAGCAGTGTTGACAGGACGAGTGAAAAACTGTTTTTT.

The V gene is TRBV15, the J gene TRBJ2-5; 10 nucleotides match TRBD2. The CDR3 spans 15 residues. V trimming: 7 bases; J trimming: 5 bases; junction bases outside the gene matches: 10. Germline loops: CDR1 LNHNV, CDR2 YYDKDF (reference sequence). In DNA form, the CDR3 reads TGTGCCACCAAAAGGCCAGCGGGGGGGCCTGAGACCCAGTACTTC. Encoded protein: CATKRPAGGPETQYF.

The gene calls are TRBV24-1 and TRBJ2-1, with D possibly TRBD1 on 5 matching bases. The germline gives CDR1 KGHDR, CDR2 SFDVKD. This CDR3 spans 15 amino acids. Trimming stripped 4 bases from V and 5 bases from J, with 14 bases between. The CDR3 loop is CATSDGQVRNNEQFF. The CDR3 region has the DNA TGTGCCACCAGTGACGGACAAGTGCGGAACAATGAGCAGTTCTTC.

This chain links TRBV28 with TRBJ1-1, with D possibly matching TRBD1 (5 bases). The ends were cut back, 1 base at V and 8 bases at J, with 20 bases in the middle. Germline CDR1 reads MDHEN; CDR2 reads SYDVKM. The CDR3 totals 16 residues. CDR3 residues: CASSLSGGVGIVEAFF. The CDR3, as DNA: TGTGCCAGCAGTTTATCTGGGGGGGTGGGGATTGTGGAAGCTTTCTTT.

This clone has just a few counts. V is TRBV6-6 and J is TRBJ2-2, with D uncertain. V lost 8 bases, J lost 1 base, and 2 bases lay in between. CDR3 length equals 11 residues. Germline V gene sequence: CDR1 MNHNY, CDR2 SVGAGI (reference sequence). CDR3 sequence (DNA): TGTGCCAGCGAGAACACCGGGGAGCTGTTTTTT. It is translated as CASENTGELFF.

The chain carries TRBV28 and TRBJ2-5, with TRBD2 identical over 14 bases. From germline, CDR1 is MDHEN and CDR2 SYDVKM. This CDR3 has 15 residues. Losses at the gene ends were 4 bases for V and 5 bases for J; bases not matched to a gene: 3. CDR3 in amino acids: CASSWGTSGGETQYF. As DNA, the CDR3 is TGTGCCAGCAGTTGGGGGACTAGCGGGGGCGAGACCCAGTACTTC.

The chain is built from TRBV5-1 and TRBJ1-1; D is unclear. V dropped 2 bases and J dropped 3 bases, with 8 bases sitting between them. The CDR3 length is 13 residues. Germline CDR1 is SGHRS and CDR2 is YFSETQ. Here the CDR3 DNA reads TGCGCCAGCAGCTTAAGGCAGCACACTGAAGCTTTCTTT. Translating it yields CASSLRQHTEAFF.

This chain links TRBV7-8 with TRBJ1-2, with a possible D match to TRBD1 (6 bases). Trimming removed 3 bases from V and 0 bases from J, with 8 bases in between. The CDR3 runs 14 residues. Germline assignment: CDR1 SGHVS and CDR2 FQNEAQ. The CDR3 DNA is TGTGCCAGCAGCTTGAGGGGGTCTAACTATGGCTACACCTTC. As protein: CASSLRGSNYGYTF.

CDR3 sequence reads: CASSMGPDFEQFF. In DNA, the CDR3 is TGTGCCAGCAGCATGGGACCAGATTTTGAGCAGTTCTTC. The rearrangement links TRBV9 to TRBJ2-1; either TRBD1 or TRBD2 may fit D (5 bases each). Germline V gives CDR1 SGDLS, CDR2 YYNGEE. CDR3 length: 13 residues. Trimming cost V 4 bases and J 9 bases, with 14 bases left between them.

This clone was counted only a few times. The chain links TRBV30 to TRBJ1-5; D not certain. This CDR3 comprises 14 residues. V was clipped by 2 bases and J by 1 base, with 9 bases between them. From germline, CDR1 is GTSNPN and CDR2 SVGIG (reference sequence). This chain's CDR3 is CAWSPVDSNQPQHF. The CDR3 nucleotides are TGTGCCTGGAGTCCCGTCGACAGCAATCAGCCCCAGCATTTT.

The chain has TRBV2 and TRBJ1-4; TRBD1 might be the D (6 bases). This CDR3 region has 14 residues. The V gene lost 5 bases and the J gene lost 7 bases, with 14 bases spanning the gap. Per germline, CDR1 SNHLY and CDR2 FYNNEI. CDR3 sequence (DNA): TGTGCCAGCAGTACACAGGGTCTCGGTGAAAAACTGTTTTTT. Its translation: CASSTQGLGEKLFF. Full variable domain (outside the CDR3, taken from reference TRBV2 and TRBJ1-4): EPEVTQTPSHQVTQMGQEVILRCVPISNHLYFYWYRQILGQKVEFLVSFYNNEISEKSEIFDDQFSVERPDGSNFTLKIRSTKLEDSAMYFCASSTQGLGEKLFFGSGTQLSVL.

A note on this clone: The sample carries other DNA sequences with the same CDR3. The rearrangement joins TRBV5-1 to TRBJ1-1, with 9 bases matching TRBD1. The CDR3 sequence is 14 residues long. V lost 3 bases, J lost 2 bases, and 2 bases stayed unmatched. Germline V gene lookup returns CDR1 SGHRS and CDR2 YFSETQ. CDR3 protein: CASSWGQGNTEAFF. CDR3 in DNA: TGCGCCAGCAGCTGGGGACAGGGAAACACTGAAGCTTTCTTT. The variable domain in full, completed from reference TRBV5-1 and TRBJ1-1, reads KAGVTQTPRYLIKTRGQQVTLSCSPISGHRSVSWYQQTPGQGLQFLFEYFSETQRNKGNFPGRFSGRQFSNSRSEMNVSTLELGDSALYLCASSWGQGNTEAFFGQGTRLTVV.